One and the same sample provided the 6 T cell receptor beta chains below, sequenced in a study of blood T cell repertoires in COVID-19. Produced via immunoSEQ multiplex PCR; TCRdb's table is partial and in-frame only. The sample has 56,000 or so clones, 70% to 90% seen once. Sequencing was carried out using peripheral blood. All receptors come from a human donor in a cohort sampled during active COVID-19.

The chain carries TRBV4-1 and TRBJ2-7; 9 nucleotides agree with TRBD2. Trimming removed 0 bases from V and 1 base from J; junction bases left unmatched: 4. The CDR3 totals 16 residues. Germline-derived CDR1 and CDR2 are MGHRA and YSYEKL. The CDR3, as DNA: TGCGCCAGCAGCCAAGATAGCGGGAGTAGGTCCTACGAGCAGTACTTC. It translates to CASSQDSGSRSYEQYF.

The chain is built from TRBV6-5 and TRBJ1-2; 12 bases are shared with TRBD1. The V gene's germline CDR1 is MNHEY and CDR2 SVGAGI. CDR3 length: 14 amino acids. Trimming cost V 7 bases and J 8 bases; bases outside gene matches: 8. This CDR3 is CASIQGQGAMGYTF. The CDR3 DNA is TGTGCCAGCATACAGGGACAGGGGGCGATGGGCTACACCTTC.

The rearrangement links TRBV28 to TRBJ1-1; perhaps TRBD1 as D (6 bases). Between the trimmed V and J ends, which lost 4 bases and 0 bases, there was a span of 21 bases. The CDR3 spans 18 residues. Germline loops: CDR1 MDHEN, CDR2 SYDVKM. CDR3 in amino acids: CASSSPGAWGHLNTEAFF. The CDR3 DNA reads TGTGCCAGCAGTTCACCCGGGGCGTGGGGACACTTGAACACTGAAGCTTTCTTT.

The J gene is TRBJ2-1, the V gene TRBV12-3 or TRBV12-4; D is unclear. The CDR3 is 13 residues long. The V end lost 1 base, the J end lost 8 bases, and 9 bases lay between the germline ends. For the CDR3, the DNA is TGTGCCAGCAGTTTAGGGCAATTCTATGAGCAGTTCTTC. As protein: CASSLGQFYEQFF.

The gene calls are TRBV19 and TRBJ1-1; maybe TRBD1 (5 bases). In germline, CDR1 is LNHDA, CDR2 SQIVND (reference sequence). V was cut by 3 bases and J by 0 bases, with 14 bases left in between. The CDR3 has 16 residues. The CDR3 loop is CASSMGRGTMNTEAFF. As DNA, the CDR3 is TGTGCCAGTAGTATGGGGCGGGGAACTATGAACACTGAAGCTTTCTTT.

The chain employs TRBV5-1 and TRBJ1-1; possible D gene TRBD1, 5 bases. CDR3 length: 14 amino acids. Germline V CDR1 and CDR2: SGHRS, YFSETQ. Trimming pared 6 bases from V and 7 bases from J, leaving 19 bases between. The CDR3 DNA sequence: TGCGCCAGCAAAACAGGCCTCGTTAGGGGTGAAGCTTTCTTT. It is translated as CASKTGLVRGEAFF.